This T cell receptor beta chain appears in the sequencing data of a study of CD8+CD57+ T cells in acquired aplastic anemia. Study-level information: The mean DNA yield obtained from sorted CD4+ and CD8+ cells came to 3 to 4 ug. Healthy donors averaged roughly 11 million reads for CD4+ cells. Overall study findings and caveats: Between the patient and control groups, CD8+ Simpson's diversity did not differ significantly. It was found that roughly 31 CD8+ CDR3 sequences were shared between patients and controls.

In regard to this clonotype: Its antigen is unknown.

CDR1 is LNHDA and CDR2 is SQIVND in the germline V gene (reference sequence). This CDR3 is built from 14 residues. V lost 5 bases and J lost 3, with 11 bases in between. The template used for profiling TCR beta VDJ and CDR3 was genomic DNA. TCRdb re-called the reads with MiXCR, one entry per CDR3 protein. The table includes about 210,000 distinct CDR3 sequences, 61% detected once. V usage is TRBV19 and J usage is TRBJ2-1; D gene unclear. The sample taken for sequencing was sorted CD4+, CD8+, or CD8+CD57+ T cells (not recorded which) from PBMCs. This TCR came from a human donor in good health. CDR3 coding DNA: TGTGCCAGTAGTTATCCGGGTGACTACAATGAGCAGTTCTTC. This encodes CASSYPGDYNEQFF.